This passage covers 27 T cell receptor beta chains from one sample sequenced in a study of neurological immune-mediated disorders. TCRdb itself ran the 5' RACE reads through MiXCR, one entry per CDR3 protein. The data contain 40,000 to 60,000 distinct CDR3 sequences, around 3.3% of them singletons. The specimen was PBMCs. These receptors came from a man aged 40-49 years with multiple sclerosis.

This clonotype was picked up many times. The chain recombines TRBV7-8 with TRBJ2-7; D might be TRBD1 (6 bases). V was shortened by 5 bases and J by 4 bases, with 15 bases between the two germline ends. The germline V gene encodes CDR1 SGHVS and CDR2 FQNEAQ. The CDR3 loop spans 14 amino acids. CDR3 nucleotide sequence: TGTGCCAGCAGCCCACTAACAGGGCCTTACGAGCAGTACTTC. Its protein is CASSPLTGPYEQYF.

This clonotype came up many times. J is TRBJ2-7 and V is TRBV5-1, with TRBD2 matching 8 bases. Germline CDR1 reads SGHRS; CDR2 reads YFSETQ. V dropped 4 bases and J dropped 2; count of bases not matched to a gene: 8. This CDR3 contains 15 residues. CDR3 sequence reads: CASSRNSGAAYEQYF. CDR3 bases: TGCGCCAGCAGCAGAAATAGCGGGGCCGCCTACGAGCAGTACTTC.

This clonotype has ten or more counts. Since a much larger clone is just one base distant, this may be a read error. The rearrangement uses TRBV4-2 and TRBJ1-1; D perhaps matches TRBD1 (6 bases). Per the germline V gene, CDR1 is LGHNA and CDR2 is YNFKEQ. Trimming stripped 5 bases from V and 11 bases from J, with 15 bases between. The CDR3 runs 12 residues. The CDR3 loop is CASSTPTGPAFF. CDR3 coding DNA: TGTGCCAGCAGCACACCGACAGGACCGGCTTTCTTT.

This clonotype has ten or more counts. This chain joins TRBV19 and TRBJ2-7; 7 bases match TRBD1. CDR1 and CDR2 from the germline V gene are LNHDA and SQIVND (reference sequence). After removal of 6 bases from V and 1 base from J, the junction contained 9 bases not matched to a gene. This CDR3 contains 15 residues. CDR3 sequence: CASRLATGASYEQYF. DNA of the CDR3: TGTGCCAGTAGACTTGCCACAGGGGCATCCTACGAGCAGTACTTC.

This clonotype was counted at least ten times. The chain is built from TRBV7-6 and TRBJ2-3; 10 nucleotides agree with TRBD2. The CDR3 contains 16 residues. The V and J ends lost 3 bases and 5 bases, in that order; junction bases with no gene match: 8. Germline CDR1 reads SGHVS; CDR2 reads FNYEAQ. The CDR3 loop is CASSFRAGGQGDTQYF. CDR3 coding DNA: TGTGCCAGCAGCTTTAGAGCGGGGGGGCAGGGAGATACGCAGTATTTT.

This clonotype has a count of ten or more. V usage is TRBV5-1 and J usage is TRBJ2-3; possibly TRBD2 for D (5 bases). This CDR3 region has 15 residues. From germline, CDR1 is SGHRS and CDR2 YFSETQ. Trimming left V 4 bases short and J 5 bases short, with 17 bases between. Written as DNA, the CDR3 is TGCGCCAGCAGCCAGACCGGGCGGGCGGAAGATACGCAGTATTTT. Translation gives CASSQTGRAEDTQYF.

This clonotype came up many times. The chain combines TRBV6-5 with TRBJ1-5; no firm D call. This CDR3 spans 13 amino acids. The ends were cut back, 5 bases at V and 4 bases at J, with 9 bases in the middle. The germline CDR1 and CDR2 sequences are MNHEY and SVGAGI. The CDR3 protein is CASSLQQNQPQHF. The CDR3 nucleotides are TGTGCCAGCAGTCTTCAGCAAAATCAGCCCCAGCATTTT.

In its sample, this clonotype was seen a few times. The V and J genes are TRBV25-1 and TRBJ2-7; D is unresolved. Germline V lookup: CDR1 MGHDK, CDR2 SYGVNS. CDR3 size: 13 residues. V shed 6 bases and J shed 3 bases, with 12 bases lying between them. The CDR3 bases are TGTGCCAGCAGCCGTCCGCCCGTCTACGAGCAGTACTTC. This codes for CASSRPPVYEQYF.

This clonotype was counted many times. This sequence joins TRBV7-9 and TRBJ2-5, with D tentatively TRBD2 (5 bases). The CDR3 is 15 residues long. V lost 4 bases and J 2 bases, leaving 14 bases between the germline ends. From germline, CDR1 is SEHNR and CDR2 FQNEAQ (reference sequence). The CDR3 DNA reads TGTGCCAGCAGCTCCGGTGGACTTTGGCAAGAGACCCAGTACTTC. Translated: CASSSGGLWQETQYF.

In this sample, this clonotype turned up many times. The chain couples TRBV20-1 to TRBJ1-5, with TRBD1 matching over 10 bases. V was clipped by 5 bases and J by 6 bases; unmatched bases: 7. The V gene's germline CDR1 is DFQATT and CDR2 SNEGSKA (reference sequence). The CDR3 is 14 amino acids. CDR3 sequence reads: CSAPGQGSSQPQHF. DNA for the CDR3: TGCAGTGCTCCGGGACAGGGGTCTTCTCAGCCCCAGCATTTT.

This clonotype was counted ten times or more. The chain joins TRBV3-1 to TRBJ2-1; 7 bases match TRBD2. Unmatched junction bases numbered 4, after V lost 3 bases and J lost 5 bases. CDR1 LGHDT and CDR2 YNNKEL come from the germline V gene (reference sequence). The CDR3 length is 14 residues. CDR3 residues: CASSHGGGHNEQFF. CDR3 DNA: TGTGCCAGCAGCCATGGCGGGGGACACAATGAGCAGTTCTTC.

Concerning this clonotype itself: Just one base apart from a much larger clone, this may be a read error. No conserved phenylalanine or tryptophan is present at the end of the CDR3, so a read error is the likely explanation. This sequence joins TRBV5-1 and TRBJ2-2; 8 bases map to TRBD1. Germline CDR1 is SGHRS and CDR2 is YFSETQ. The CDR3 has 16 amino acids. V shed 0 bases, J shed 4 bases, and the junction held 5 bases outside the gene matches. CDR3 loop: CASSLDGTGPTGELFS. As DNA, the CDR3 is TGCGCCAGCAGCTTGGATGGGACAGGCCCCACCGGGGAGCTGTTTTCT.

This clonotype was counted at least ten times. This chain uses TRBV5-1 with TRBJ2-2, with a possible D match to TRBD2 (6 bases). CDR1 is SGHRS, CDR2 YFSETQ, per germline. This CDR3 is 16 amino acids long. V lost 0 bases and J lost 0, with 9 bases in between. Written as DNA, the CDR3 is TGCGCCAGCAGCTTGGCTGGGGAGGCGAACACCGGGGAGCTGTTTTTT. It encodes CASSLAGEANTGELFF.

Many counts were recorded for this clonotype. The chain carries TRBV15 and TRBJ2-7; D not resolved. CDR3 length equals 13 residues. Trimming left V 1 base short and J 5 bases short, with 9 bases between. Germline values: CDR1 LNHNV, CDR2 YYDKDF (reference sequence). The CDR3 spells CATSRVLGHEQYF. CDR3 bases: TGTGCCACCAGCAGAGTATTGGGCCACGAGCAGTACTTC.

This clonotype has ten or more counts. The chain has TRBV5-1 and TRBJ2-1; D is possibly TRBD1 or TRBD2 (6 bases each). This CDR3 region has 17 residues. Trimming removed 1 base from V and 8 bases from J, with 22 bases in between. Looked up from germline, CDR1 is SGHRS and CDR2 is YFSETQ. Written as DNA, the CDR3 is TGCGCCAGCAGCTTGTCCAGGAGGGGGGTCAGGTCCCATGAGCAGTTCTTC. It translates to CASSLSRRGVRSHEQFF.

This clonotype was observed many times. The chain is built from TRBV29-1 and TRBJ1-4; possible D gene TRBD1, 6 bases. Trimming left V 5 bases short and J 3 bases short, with 16 bases between. The CDR3 is 15 residues long. Germline CDR1 is SQVTM and CDR2 is ANQGSEA. CDR3 coding DNA: TGCAGCGTTTCCCTCCGGGACACATCTAATGAAAAACTGTTTTTT. It codes for CSVSLRDTSNEKLFF.

This clonotype was recorded many times. The V gene is TRBV12-3 or TRBV12-4, the J gene TRBJ1-1; D gene uncertain. V was clipped by 6 bases and J by 2 bases, with 10 bases between them. This CDR3 has 13 residues. The CDR3 loop is CASSPAVNTEAFF. The CDR3 DNA reads TGTGCCAGCAGCCCGGCAGTCAACACTGAAGCTTTCTTT.

In this sample, this clonotype turned up many times. The J gene is TRBJ2-1, the V gene TRBV3-1; D is possibly TRBD1 (7 bases). CDR3 length: 15 residues. Trimming left V 1 base short and J 3 bases short, with 10 bases between. Germline-derived CDR1 and CDR2 are LGHDT and YNNKEL (reference sequence). DNA of the CDR3: TGTGCCAGCAGCCAAGGACAGGGACTCTACAATGAGCAGTTCTTC. This translates into CASSQGQGLYNEQFF.

This clonotype was seen repeatedly, ten times or more. The CDR3 protein is CASSPQGTDTQYF. CDR3 DNA sequence: TGTGCCAGCAGCCCTCAAGGCACAGATACGCAGTATTTT. V and J are TRBV9 and TRBJ2-3; the D is unclear. CDR3 size: 13 residues. Germline V gene lookup returns CDR1 SGDLS and CDR2 YYNGEE. Trimming left V 4 bases short and J 1 base short, with 7 bases between.

This clonotype was picked up many times. The chain has TRBV7-3 and TRBJ2-1; the match to TRBD1 covers 9 bases. Germline V lookup: CDR1 SGHTA, CDR2 FQGTGA. The CDR3 is 15 residues long. J lost 9 bases, V lost 4 bases, and 10 bases had no gene match. The CDR3 is CASSSPGQGFGEQFF. Here the CDR3 DNA reads TGTGCCAGCAGCTCACCGGGACAGGGCTTTGGTGAGCAGTTCTTC.

This clonotype was recorded at least ten times. The chain joins TRBV4-1 to TRBJ1-6; D is ambiguous. The CDR3 covers 17 residues. Germline CDR1 is MGHRA and CDR2 is YSYEKL. V was pared by 1 base and J by 10 bases, with 20 bases between. CDR3: CASSQGRPAGRESPLHF. DNA of the CDR3: TGCGCCAGCAGCCAAGGACGACCAGCGGGAAGGGAGTCACCCCTCCACTTT.

Comment on this clonotype: One end of the junction fails to match germline, which may point to a read error. This chain joins TRBV7-7 and TRBJ2-2, with D maybe TRBD2 (5 bases). The CDR3 is 13 amino acids. Germline V gene data show CDR1 as SSHAT and CDR2 as FNYEAQ (reference sequence). DNA for the CDR3: TGTGCTAGCAGCTTAGCGCCAAGTGGGGAGCTGTTTTTT. This codes for CASSLAPSGELFF. Drawing the rest from reference TRBV7-7 and TRBJ2-2, the complete variable domain is GAGVSQSPRYKVTKRGQDVTLRCDPISSHATLYWYQQALGQGPEFLTYFNYEAQPDKSGLPSDRFSAERPEGSISTLTIQRTEQRDSAMYRCASSLAPSGELFFGEGSRLTVL.

This clonotype was recorded at least ten times. J is TRBJ1-2 and V is TRBV7-2; TRBD1 aligns across 9 bases. CDR3 length: 15 residues. J lost 1 base, V lost 5 bases, and 5 bases had no gene match. Per the germline V gene, CDR1 is SGHTA and CDR2 is FQGNSA. Here the CDR3 reads CASSVQGAINYGYTF. Written as DNA, the CDR3 is TGTGCCAGCAGCGTACAGGGGGCGATTAACTATGGCTACACCTTC.

This clonotype was detected ten times or more. A much larger clonotype is one base distant, so this may be a read error. This rearrangement joins TRBV20-1 to TRBJ2-4; D is uncertain. This CDR3 is 13 amino acids long. V lost 2 bases and J 10 bases, leaving 15 bases between the germline ends. CDR1 is DFQATT and CDR2 is SNEGSKA in the germline V gene (reference sequence). CDR3 bases: TGCAGTGCTAGATCAGGCGTAGGAAAAATTCAGTACTTC. Protein sequence: CSARSGVGKIQYF.

This clonotype has a handful of counts. Since a much larger clone is just one base distant, this may be a read error. V and J are TRBV3-1 and TRBJ1-3, with D unresolved. Per the germline V gene, CDR1 is LGHDT and CDR2 is YNNKEL (reference sequence). CDR3 length equals 14 residues. The CDR3 bases are TGTGCCAGCAGCCTTAGGACGGATAGAAAAACCATATATTTT. This encodes CASSLRTDRKTIYF.

This clonotype has ten or more counts. The chain employs TRBV7-8 and TRBJ2-3; 14 bases agree with TRBD2. CDR3 length: 17 residues. The germline gives CDR1 SGHVS, CDR2 FQNEAQ. V was pared by 5 bases and J by 4 bases, with 8 bases of the junction left unmatched. Here the CDR3 reads CASSPVTSGGAADTQYF. Written as DNA, the CDR3 is TGTGCCAGCAGCCCAGTGACTAGCGGGGGGGCGGCAGATACGCAGTATTTT.

This clonotype was recorded many times. The chain has TRBV5-6 and TRBJ2-2, with 9 nucleotides matching TRBD1. The V and J ends lost 7 bases and 1 base, in that order; junction bases with no gene match: 5. CDR3 size: 15 residues. The germline V gene has CDR1 SGHDT and CDR2 YYEEEE. The CDR3 is CASLGTGKNTGELFF. CDR3 nucleotides: TGTGCCAGCCTGGGGACAGGGAAGAACACCGGGGAGCTGTTTTTT.